A selection of T cell receptor beta chains follows, all from one sample in a study of cytomegalovirus exposure and HLA in healthy donors. Some clones are missing from TCRdb's copy, which holds only in-frame ones; the method was immunoSEQ multiplex PCR. This sample carries approximately 150,000 clones, 86% of them seen once, and the ten largest clones take less than 3.5%. The sequencing sample was made of PBMCs. The receptors here all came from a man aged 18 to 29 in good health and CMV-seropositive. The CDR3 runs from the conserved cysteine through the conserved F or W. The order of the fields is J gene, V gene, clone size, D gene, CDR3 DNA, CDR3 protein. A D gene is named only where the DNA matches it firmly. Clone size, where shown, is once, few, many, or a class for clones that have expanded.

J gene: TRBJ1-1
V gene: TRBV28
clone size: .
D gene: .
CDR3 DNA: TGTGCCAGCAGTTTCTCGGGTATTAGACTTAACACTGAAGCTTTCTTT
CDR3 protein: CASSFSGIRLNTEAFF

J gene: TRBJ2-7
V gene: TRBV7-9
clone size: .
D gene: .
CDR3 DNA: TGTGCCAGCAGCTTTCCGGCTAGCGAGCCGTACTTC
CDR3 protein: CASSFPASEPYF

J gene: TRBJ2-2
V gene: TRBV19
clone size: .
D gene: .
CDR3 DNA: TGTGCCAGTAGCCACTCCGGGGAGCTGTTTTTT
CDR3 protein: CASSHSGELFF

J gene: TRBJ2-7
V gene: TRBV6-5
clone size: .
D gene: .
CDR3 DNA: TGTGCCAGCAGTGCCTCGGGAGATCTGTTCTACGAGCAGTACTTC
CDR3 protein: CASSASGDLFYEQYF

J gene: TRBJ1-3
V gene: TRBV4-3
clone size: .
D gene: .
CDR3 DNA: TGCGCCAGCAGCCAAGATGAGGAGGGGACCTCTGGAAACACCATATATTTT
CDR3 protein: CASSQDEEGTSGNTIYF

J gene: TRBJ1-1
V gene: TRBV7-3
clone size: .
D gene: TRBD1
CDR3 DNA: TGTGCCAGCAGCTTAAGGGCAGGGGGCCGGAGGACTGAAGCTTTCTTT
CDR3 protein: CASSLRAGGRRTEAFF

J gene: TRBJ1-1
V gene: TRBV29-1
clone size: .
D gene: .
CDR3 DNA: TGCAGCGTTGAAGGGCAGGCCAACACTGAAGCTTTCTTT
CDR3 protein: CSVEGQANTEAFF

J gene: TRBJ1-4
V gene: TRBV7-9
clone size: .
D gene: .
CDR3 DNA: TGTGCCAGCAGCCCGAACAAAACCCCACTAACCTCTAGCGGAAAACTGTTTTTT
CDR3 protein: CASSPNKTPLTSSGKLFF

J gene: TRBJ2-7
V gene: TRBV4-2
clone size: .
D gene: TRBD2
CDR3 DNA: TGTGCCAGCAGCCCCGGACTAGCGGGGCTACGAACCTACGAGCAGTACTTC
CDR3 protein: CASSPGLAGLRTYEQYF

J gene: TRBJ1-2
V gene: TRBV18
clone size: .
D gene: TRBD1
CDR3 DNA: TGTGCCAGCTCACCCCAGGGGGCGCGGTCTAACTATGGCTACACCTTC
CDR3 protein: CASSPQGARSNYGYTF

J gene: TRBJ2-5
V gene: TRBV9
clone size: .
D gene: TRBD2
CDR3 DNA: TGTGCCAGCAGCGTCGGGACTAGCGGGAGGTTGCGGGAGACCCAGTACTTC
CDR3 protein: CASSVGTSGRLRETQYF

J gene: TRBJ2-7
V gene: TRBV7-2
clone size: .
D gene: .
CDR3 DNA: TGTGCCAGCAGCTTCGGGGGGCGCTTATACGAGCAGTACTTC
CDR3 protein: CASSFGGRLYEQYF

J gene: TRBJ2-5
V gene: TRBV29-1
clone size: .
D gene: .
CDR3 DNA: TGTACCGGGACGGAGGGAGAGACCCAGTACTTC
CDR3 protein: CTGTEGETQYF

J gene: TRBJ1-4
V gene: TRBV19
clone size: .
D gene: .
CDR3 DNA: TGTGCCAGTACCATGCGGGAAAAACTGTTTTTT
CDR3 protein: CASTMREKLFF

J gene: TRBJ2-7
V gene: TRBV7-9
clone size: .
D gene: .
CDR3 DNA: TGTGCCAGCAGCTCGGCGGGAGAGCAGTACTTC
CDR3 protein: CASSSAGEQYF

J gene: TRBJ1-2
V gene: TRBV19
clone size: .
D gene: TRBD1
CDR3 DNA: TGTGCCAGTAGTATAGGAGGCGGGGACAGGGGCTACACCTTC
CDR3 protein: CASSIGGGDRGYTF

J gene: TRBJ2-3
V gene: TRBV25-1
clone size: once
D gene: TRBD2
CDR3 DNA: TGTGCCAGCACCAACCCTAGCGGGAGAAGCACAGATACGCAGTATTTT
CDR3 protein: CASTNPSGRSTDTQYF

J gene: TRBJ2-1
V gene: TRBV5-6
clone size: .
D gene: .
CDR3 DNA: TGTGCCAGCAGCTTGGGAGGGAATGAGCAGTTCTTC
CDR3 protein: CASSLGGNEQFF

J gene: TRBJ1-1
V gene: TRBV21-1
clone size: .
D gene: .
CDR3 DNA: TGTGCCAGCAAAGGGCAGGGGGCCCTTCGGGGCTCTGAAGCTTTCTTT
CDR3 protein: CASKGQGALRGSEAFF

J gene: TRBJ2-2
V gene: TRBV4-2
clone size: .
D gene: .
CDR3 DNA: TGTGCCAGCAGCCCGGGACAGAACACCGGGGAGCTGTTTTTT
CDR3 protein: CASSPGQNTGELFF

J gene: TRBJ2-3
V gene: TRBV6-6
clone size: .
D gene: .
CDR3 DNA: TGTGCCAGCAGTTACTCGGGGGCGCTCCTCACAGATACGCAGTATTTT
CDR3 protein: CASSYSGALLTDTQYF

J gene: TRBJ2-2
V gene: TRBV6-5
clone size: once
D gene: TRBD1
CDR3 DNA: TGTGCCAGCAGTTACTCGGGGGACAGGAGCACCGGGGAGCTGTTTTTT
CDR3 protein: CASSYSGDRSTGELFF